This TCR beta chain was sequenced in a study of radiotherapy plus CTLA-4 blockade in lung cancer. Whole-study context: There were objective responses in over 15% of patients, and 31% had disease control. General study points: Expansion of tumor-derived TCR clones was observed in blood after radiotherapy plus ipilimumab. The best prediction of response reportedly came from early blood T cell clone dynamics, with interferon-beta.

Focal radiation with ipilimumab CTLA-4 blockade was given to patients with chemo-refractory metastatic non-small-cell lung cancer. Germline CDR1 reads SGHTA; CDR2 reads FQGNSA. V was shortened by 5 bases and J by 8 bases, with 18 bases between the two germline ends. CDR3 length equals 15 residues. Some clones are missing from TCRdb's copy, which holds only in-frame ones; the method was immunoSEQ multiplex PCR. The sample consists of approximately 60,000 clones, approximately 75% of them appearing once. This clone was counted once. Its specificity is not known. The sequencing here drew on peripheral blood, taken from a patient treated with radiotherapy plus ipilimumab. This clonotype originated in a human donor with non-small cell lung cancer who had a complete response to radiotherapy plus ipilimumab. This chain joins TRBV7-2 and TRBJ1-4; the D gene is possibly TRBD1 (6 bases). The CDR3 coding sequence is TGTGCCAGCAGCCCAGGGGTGGCAGGTGGCGAAAAACTGTTTTTT. Translating gives CASSPGVAGGEKLFF.